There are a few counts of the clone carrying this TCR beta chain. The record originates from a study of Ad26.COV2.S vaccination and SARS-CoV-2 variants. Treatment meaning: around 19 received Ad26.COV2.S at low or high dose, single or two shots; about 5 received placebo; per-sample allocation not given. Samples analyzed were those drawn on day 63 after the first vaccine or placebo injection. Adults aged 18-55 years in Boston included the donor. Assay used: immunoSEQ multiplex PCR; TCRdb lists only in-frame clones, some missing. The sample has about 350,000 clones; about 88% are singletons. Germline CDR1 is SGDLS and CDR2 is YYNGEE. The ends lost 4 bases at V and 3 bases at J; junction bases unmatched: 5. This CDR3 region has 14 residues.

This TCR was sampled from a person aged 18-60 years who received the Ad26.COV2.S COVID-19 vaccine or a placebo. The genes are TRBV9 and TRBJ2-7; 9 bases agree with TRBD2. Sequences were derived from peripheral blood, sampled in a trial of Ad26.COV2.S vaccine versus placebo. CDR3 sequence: CASSYSGSGYEQYF. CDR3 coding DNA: TGTGCCAGCAGCTATAGCGGGAGTGGCTACGAGCAGTACTTC.